Listed here are 8 T cell receptor beta chains from one sample, sequenced in a study of human T cells and chemical hapten exposure. TCRdb fed the RACE reads into MiXCR, producing one record per CDR3 protein. The sample lists a few hundred thousand distinct CDR3 sequences, about 8.1% seen once, with under 2.5% in the top ten. Time point meaning: pre-sensitization, week 0. The treatment is: therapeutic diphenylcyclopropenone sensitization with weekly scalp DPC. The source was whole blood, collected in connection with sensitization to the hapten diphenylcyclopropenone (DPC). The receptors shown here come from a woman between 40 and 55 years old with alopecia areata. Some clones in this sample may be carry-over from other donors' samples.

This clonotype was counted a few times. The V and J genes are TRBV3-1 and TRBJ2-7; 9 positions match TRBD1. V shed 2 bases, J shed 3 bases, and the junction held 2 bases outside the gene matches. The CDR3 has 14 residues. Germline-derived CDR1 and CDR2 are LGHDT and YNNKEL (reference sequence). This CDR3 reads CASSQRTGDYEQYF. The CDR3 bases are TGTGCCAGCAGCCAAAGGACAGGGGACTACGAGCAGTACTTC.

J is TRBJ1-5 and V is TRBV6-2 or TRBV6-3, with no clear D. Germline V CDR1 and CDR2: MNHEY, SVGEGT. The V gene lost 5 bases and the J gene lost 4 bases, with 9 bases spanning the gap. The CDR3 totals 13 residues. The CDR3 sequence: CASSRNPNQPQHF. The CDR3 DNA is TGTGCCAGCAGTCGAAACCCGAATCAGCCCCAGCATTTT.

Only a few counts were recorded for this clonotype. V gene TRBV7-2 combines with J gene TRBJ1-2, with D possibly TRBD1 on 5 matching bases. CDR3 size: 12 residues. Germline values: CDR1 SGHTA, CDR2 FQGNSA. Trimming left V 4 bases short and J 5 bases short, with 8 bases between. CDR3 protein: CASSYDSYGYTF. The CDR3 DNA reads TGTGCCAGCAGCTATGACAGTTATGGCTACACCTTC.

The rearrangement links TRBV29-1 to TRBJ1-1; D is undetermined. The CDR3 covers 14 residues. V was shortened by 3 bases and J by 4 bases, with 15 bases between the two germline ends. Germline CDR1 SQVTM, CDR2 ANQGSEA. The CDR3 protein is CSVESGVGSTEAFF. CDR3 DNA: TGCAGCGTTGAGTCTGGGGTGGGTAGCACTGAAGCTTTCTTT.

This sequence joins TRBV14 and TRBJ2-3; 9 positions agree with TRBD1. Unmatched junction bases numbered 15, after V lost 1 base and J lost 4 bases. In germline, CDR1 is SGHDN, CDR2 FVKESK. The CDR3 contains 19 residues. The CDR3 reads CASSQVSWGQGFQSDTQYF. CDR3 sequence (DNA): TGTGCCAGCAGCCAAGTTTCGTGGGGACAGGGTTTTCAGTCAGATACGCAGTATTTT.

The chain joins TRBV5-1 to TRBJ1-4; TRBD1 is a possible D gene (6 bases). The V gene lost 6 bases and the J gene lost 8 bases, with 20 bases spanning the gap. This CDR3 comprises 15 residues. Per germline, CDR1 SGHRS and CDR2 YFSETQ. CDR3 in amino acids: CASTLGTGGDEKLFF. For the CDR3, the DNA is TGCGCCAGCACCCTTGGGACGGGGGGCGACGAAAAACTGTTTTTT.

The table lists this clonotype with many counts. The CDR3 DNA sequence: TGTGCCAGCAGTTTCCAGGCATACAATGAGCAGTTCTTC. As protein: CASSFQAYNEQFF. The gene calls are TRBV12-3 or TRBV12-4 and TRBJ2-1; no clear D. V lost 3 bases and J lost 4, with 7 bases in between. This CDR3 region has 13 residues.

This clonotype has at least ten counts. In nucleotides, the CDR3 is TGTGCCAGCAGTTGGGGGACGTACGGGGAGCTGTTTTTT. This gives the protein CASSWGTYGELFF. This chain links TRBV7-2 with TRBJ2-2; either TRBD1 or TRBD2 may supply D (5 bases each). The CDR3 runs 13 residues. In germline, CDR1 is SGHTA, CDR2 FQGNSA. V was shortened by 6 bases and J by 7 bases, with 12 bases between the two germline ends.